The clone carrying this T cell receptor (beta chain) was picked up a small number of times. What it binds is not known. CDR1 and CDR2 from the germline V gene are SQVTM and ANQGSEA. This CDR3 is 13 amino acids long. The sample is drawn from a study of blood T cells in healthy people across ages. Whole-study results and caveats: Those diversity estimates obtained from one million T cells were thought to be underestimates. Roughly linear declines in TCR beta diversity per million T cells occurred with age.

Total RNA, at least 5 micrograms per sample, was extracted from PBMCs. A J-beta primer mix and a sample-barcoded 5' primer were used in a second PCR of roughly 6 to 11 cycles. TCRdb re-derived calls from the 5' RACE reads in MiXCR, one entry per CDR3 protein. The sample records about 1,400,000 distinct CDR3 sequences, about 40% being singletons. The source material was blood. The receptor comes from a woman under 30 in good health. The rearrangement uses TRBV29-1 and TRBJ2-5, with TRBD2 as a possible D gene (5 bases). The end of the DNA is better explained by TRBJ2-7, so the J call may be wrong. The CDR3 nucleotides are TGCAGCGCCGGTGGTGGGAGCGGAGACGAGCAGTACTTC. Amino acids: CSAGGGSGDEQYF.